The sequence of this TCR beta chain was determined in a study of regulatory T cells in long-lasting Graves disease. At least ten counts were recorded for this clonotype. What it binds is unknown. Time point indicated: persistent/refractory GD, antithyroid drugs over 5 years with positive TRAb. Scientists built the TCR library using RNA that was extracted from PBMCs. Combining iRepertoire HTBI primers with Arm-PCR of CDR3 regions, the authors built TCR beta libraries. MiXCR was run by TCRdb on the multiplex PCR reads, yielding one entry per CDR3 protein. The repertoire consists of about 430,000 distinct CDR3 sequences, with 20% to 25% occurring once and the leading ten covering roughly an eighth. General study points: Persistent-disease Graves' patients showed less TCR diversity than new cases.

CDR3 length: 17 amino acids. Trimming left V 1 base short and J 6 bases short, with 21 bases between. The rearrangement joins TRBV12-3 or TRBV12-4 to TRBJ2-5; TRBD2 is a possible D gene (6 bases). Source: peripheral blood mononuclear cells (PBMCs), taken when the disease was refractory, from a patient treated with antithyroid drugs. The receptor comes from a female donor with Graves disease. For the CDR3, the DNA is TGTGCCAGCAGTTTAGGGACCGCCGTTGCGGGAACGAAGACCCAGTACTTC. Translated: CASSLGTAVAGTKTQYF.